This is a list of T cell receptor beta chains from one sample in a study of blood T cell repertoires in COVID-19. The method was immunoSEQ multiplex PCR; TCRdb's version includes in-frame clones alone and lacks a portion of them. The sample has around 250,000 clones; more than 80% are singletons. The sequenced sample consisted of PBMCs or T cells enriched from blood (not recorded which). Receptor source: a woman aged 25 to 39 with acute COVID-19. Each CDR3 is given with its conserved first and last residue. Each record gives: D gene, clone size, V gene, J gene, CDR3 DNA, CDR3 protein. A D gene is named only where the DNA matches it firmly. A row's size may be missing; if present it is once, few, many or a size class.

>-|-|TRBV19|TRBJ2-7
TGTGCCAGTAGTGGGGGGACGGGCTCCTACGAGCAGTACTTC
CASSGGTGSYEQYF
>TRBD1|-|TRBV9|TRBJ2-2
TGTGCCAGCAGCGCAGGGACAGGGGCTGTCGGGGAGCTGTTTTTT
CASSAGTGAVGELFF
>TRBD2|-|TRBV3-1/TRBV3-2|TRBJ2-2
TGTGCCAGCAGCCTCCACCCGGCTAGCGGAGGTACCGGGGAGCTGTTTTTT
CASSLHPASGGTGELFF
>TRBD2|once|TRBV4-2|TRBJ2-3
TGTGCCAGCAGCCAAGGGGAACTAGCGGTCTCCACAGATACGCAGTATTTT
CASSQGELAVSTDTQYF
>TRBD1|-|TRBV24-1|TRBJ1-5
TGTGCCACCAGTGATGGCCAGGGGGACCAGCCCCAGCATTTT
CATSDGQGDQPQHF
>-|-|TRBV6-4|TRBJ2-7
TGTGCCAGCAGTGACCAAGCGGTTGGCCCCTACGAGCAGTACTTC
CASSDQAVGPYEQYF
>TRBD2|once|TRBV6-5|TRBJ2-7
TGTGCCAGCAGTTACTCTGGGCTAGCGGGAGTCTACGAGCAGTACTTC
CASSYSGLAGVYEQYF
>TRBD2|-|TRBV28|TRBJ2-7
TGTGCCAGCCATACCCCGGGGGGTCTGGACGAGCAGTACTTC
CASHTPGGLDEQYF
>-|-|TRBV28|TRBJ1-4
TGTGCCAGCGGAGATGAAAAACTGTTTTTT
CASGDEKLFF
>-|once|TRBV4-1|TRBJ2-1
TGCGCCAGCAGCCAAGTTAGTAACTCCTACAATGAGCAGTTCTTC
CASSQVSNSYNEQFF
>TRBD1|-|TRBV9|TRBJ2-7
TGTGCCAGCAGCGTAGCCCCGGGACAGGGGGCCTTCGAGCAGTACTTC
CASSVAPGQGAFEQYF
>-|-|TRBV6-5|TRBJ2-2
TGTGCCAGCAGTTACCTCCCAGACACCGGGGAGCTGTTTTTT
CASSYLPDTGELFF
>-|-|TRBV28|TRBJ1-6
TGTGCCAGCAGTTTAACAGGGTCTTCACCCCTCCACTTT
CASSLTGSSPLHF
>TRBD1|-|TRBV7-9|TRBJ1-6
TGTGCCAGCAGCTTAGGACAGGGTAATAATTCACCCCTCCACTTT
CASSLGQGNNSPLHF
>-|-|TRBV7-2|TRBJ1-4
TGTGCCAGCAGCTTAGTCGGGGAAGGGAGTGAAAAACTGTTTTTT
CASSLVGEGSEKLFF
>-|-|TRBV3-1/TRBV3-2|TRBJ2-1
TGTGCCAGCAGCCAAGGGCGCGGTGGATGGGGCGGCTCCTACAATGAGCAGTTCTTC
CASSQGRGGWGGSYNEQFF